This passage covers 30 T cell receptor beta chains from one sample sequenced in a study of blood T cell repertoires in COVID-19. TCRdb's copy holds only in-frame clones and misses some; the assay was immunoSEQ multiplex PCR. The data contain about 270,000 clones, 81% of them singletons. Sequenced: peripheral blood. The receptors originated from a woman aged 60 to 75 with active or convalescent COVID-19.

The chain joins TRBV11-2 to TRBJ1-2; perhaps TRBD1 as D (6 bases). The V and J ends lost 5 bases and 2 bases respectively, with 21 bases between them. This CDR3 has 17 amino acids. Germline V gene data show CDR1 as SGHAT and CDR2 as FQNNGV. The DNA for the CDR3 is TGTGCCAGCAGCGACTTAATACGACAGGCCCCAAACTATGGCTACACCTTC. Translation gives CASSDLIRQAPNYGYTF.

The chain's CDR3 is CASSEFTGFEAFF. The CDR3 DNA reads as TGTGCCAGCAGTGAATTCACCGGGTTCGAAGCTTTCTTT. The chain has TRBV25-1 and TRBJ1-1, with D hard to call. Trimming removed 1 base from V and 8 bases from J, with 11 bases in between. This CDR3 region has 13 residues. Germline V gene data show CDR1 as MGHDK and CDR2 as SYGVNS.

This clone was seen a few times. The gene calls are TRBV2 and TRBJ2-1, with 8 bases aligning to TRBD2. This CDR3 region has 15 residues. V trimming: 4 bases; J trimming: 8 bases; junction bases outside the gene matches: 10. The germline V gene encodes CDR1 SNHLY and CDR2 FYNNEI. CDR3 nucleotides: TGTGCCAGCAGTGGTATTGCGGGGGGCAAGGATGAGCAGTTCTTC. It codes for CASSGIAGGKDEQFF.

The chain recombines TRBV7-2 with TRBJ1-2, with 9 bases matching TRBD1. Germline-derived CDR1 and CDR2 are SGHTA and FQGNSA. V dropped 1 base and J dropped 3; count of bases not matched to a gene: 3. The CDR3 runs 15 residues. CDR3 nucleotides: TGTGCCAGCAGCTTAGGGACAGGGGAGGACTATGGCTACACCTTC. It encodes CASSLGTGEDYGYTF.

J is TRBJ2-5 and V is TRBV6-5; TRBD2 matches 14 bases. The junction had 0 bases not matched to a gene; V was cut back by 6 bases and J by 0 bases. The length of the CDR3 is 15 residues. Germline V gene sequence: CDR1 MNHEY, CDR2 SVGAGI. CDR3 DNA: TGTGCCAGCAGGACTAGCGGGGGGGACCAAGAGACCCAGTACTTC. It is translated as CASRTSGGDQETQYF.

The chain recombines TRBV9 with TRBJ2-1; D perhaps matches TRBD1 (7 bases). Trimming pared 2 bases from V and 8 bases from J, leaving 20 bases between. CDR3 length: 16 residues. In germline, CDR1 is SGDLS, CDR2 YYNGEE. The CDR3, as DNA: TGTGCCAGCAGCGTCATTGGGGCAGGGGGGCCCCATGAGCAGTTCTTC. Translating gives CASSVIGAGGPHEQFF.

This clone was found once. This sequence joins TRBV7-3 and TRBJ1-5, with TRBD1 matching over 9 bases. This CDR3 has 15 amino acids. Germline V CDR1 and CDR2: SGHTA, FQGTGA. Trimming cost V 2 bases and J 5 bases; bases outside gene matches: 4. CDR3 DNA sequence: TGTGCCAGCAGCTTAGGGACAGGGAGGCATCAGCCCCAGCATTTT. Translating gives CASSLGTGRHQPQHF.

V and J are TRBV6-5 and TRBJ1-1; a possible D gene is TRBD1 (5 bases). V gave up 5 bases and J gave up 1 base, with 14 bases separating them. Germline V gene data show CDR1 as MNHEY and CDR2 as SVGAGI. This CDR3 has 15 amino acids. CDR3 residues: CASSRTWGENTEAFF. As DNA, the CDR3 is TGTGCCAGCAGTAGGACCTGGGGGGAGAACACTGAAGCTTTCTTT.

The chain couples TRBV18 to TRBJ1-2, with TRBD1 identical over 9 bases. Germline V lookup: CDR1 KGHSH, CDR2 LQKENI. J was trimmed by 5 bases and V by 3 bases; bases with no gene match: 4. The CDR3 runs 14 residues. CDR3 DNA sequence: TGTGCCAGCTCACCCAGACAGGGGGTGTATGGCTACACCTTC. It yields the protein CASSPRQGVYGYTF. The whole variable domain, filled in from reference TRBV18 and TRBJ1-2, reads NAGVMQNPRHLVRRRGQEARLRCSPMKGHSHVYWYRQLPEEGLKFMVYLQKENIIDESGMPKERFSAEFPKEGPSILRIQQVVRGDSAAYFCASSPRQGVYGYTFGSGTRLTVV.

V and J are TRBV3-1 (or the pseudogene TRBV3-2) and TRBJ2-3; possibly TRBD1 for D (6 bases). CDR3 length: 16 residues. V gave up 5 bases and J gave up 5 bases, with 20 bases separating them. CDR1 is LGHDT, CDR2 YNNKEL, per germline (reference sequence). CDR3 sequence reads: CASSDAGVRVIDTQYF. The DNA of the CDR3 is TGTGCCAGCAGCGATGCAGGGGTCAGGGTGATAGATACGCAGTATTTT.

The chain uses TRBV7-9 and TRBJ2-7; 7 bases map to TRBD2. The CDR3 consists of 12 residues. CDR1 is SEHNR, CDR2 FQNEAQ, per germline (reference sequence). V shed 7 bases, J shed 5 bases, and the junction held 5 bases outside the gene matches. CDR3 region: CASKGGANEQYF. Written as DNA, the CDR3 is TGTGCCAGCAAGGGAGGGGCGAACGAGCAGTACTTC.

The rearrangement joins TRBV15 to TRBJ2-7, with TRBD1 matching 7 bases. This CDR3 comprises 15 residues. V dropped 1 base and J dropped 1; count of bases not matched to a gene: 4. Looked up from germline, CDR1 is LNHNV and CDR2 is YYDKDF (reference sequence). Here the CDR3 reads CATSRGATGSYEQYF. In DNA, the CDR3 is TGTGCCACCAGCAGAGGGGCGACAGGGTCCTACGAGCAGTACTTC.

The chain recombines TRBV23-1 with TRBJ1-1; D may be TRBD1 (5 bases). TRBV23-1 is an ORF, with its function uncertain. The CDR3 sequence is 16 residues long. Trimming pared 3 bases from V and 8 bases from J, leaving 22 bases between. The CDR3 nucleotides read TGCGCCAGCAGTCACGAATCCGGGACTGCACACTGGGAAGCTTTCTTT. Protein product: CASSHESGTAHWEAFF.

The chain carries TRBV4-1 and TRBJ1-2, with TRBD1 matching 7 bases. The CDR3 runs to 15 residues. Germline V gene sequence: CDR1 MGHRA, CDR2 YSYEKL. The junction had 10 bases not matched to a gene; V was cut back by 2 bases and J by 7 bases. CDR3 sequence: CASSQIQGPVGGYTF. The CDR3 DNA follows: TGCGCCAGCAGCCAAATACAGGGGCCCGTTGGTGGCTACACCTTC.

The chain recombines TRBV18 with TRBJ1-4, with D tentatively TRBD1 (5 bases). The CDR3 covers 17 residues. Per germline, CDR1 KGHSH and CDR2 LQKENI. V was clipped by 6 bases and J by 5 bases, with 22 bases between them. CDR3: CASSPWQSGTQNEKLFF. The CDR3 DNA follows: TGTGCCAGCTCCCCGTGGCAGTCAGGGACTCAGAATGAAAAACTGTTTTTT.

This clone was recorded many times. The chain employs TRBV7-8 and TRBJ2-1; a possible D gene is TRBD2 (6 bases). Trimming removed 0 bases at V and 4 bases at J, with 7 bases between. The CDR3 covers 14 residues. Germline CDR1 reads SGHVS; CDR2 reads FQNEAQ. DNA of the CDR3: TGTGCCAGCAGCTTAGCGGGGAGGTACAATGAGCAGTTCTTC. It translates to CASSLAGRYNEQFF.

CDR3 sequence reads: CASSQVTSGGLNTGELFF. CDR3 nucleotides: TGCGCCAGCAGCCAAGTTACCAGCGGGGGCCTGAACACCGGGGAGCTGTTTTTT. The chain links TRBV4-1 to TRBJ2-2, with 8 bases aligning to TRBD2. This CDR3 comprises 18 residues. V shed 1 base, J shed 1 base, and the junction held 8 bases outside the gene matches. Per the germline V gene, CDR1 is MGHRA and CDR2 is YSYEKL.

The chain is built from TRBV7-6 and TRBJ2-7; TRBD1 might be the D (6 bases). With 2 bases removed from V and 3 bases from J, the gap between germline ends came to 14 bases. CDR1 and CDR2 from the germline V gene are SGHVS and FNYEAQ. The CDR3 length is 15 residues. CDR3 sequence (DNA): TGTGCCAGCAGCTTACGGACAGAGAGGAACTACGAGCAGTACTTC. Protein sequence: CASSLRTERNYEQYF.

This sequence joins TRBV5-1 and TRBJ2-3, with 8 bases aligning to TRBD2. From germline, CDR1 is SGHRS and CDR2 YFSETQ. The CDR3 is made up of 15 amino acids. V shed 1 base and J 5 bases; nucleotides not matched to a gene: 6. The chain's CDR3 is CASSLRGGPEDTQYF. The DNA for the CDR3 is TGCGCCAGCAGCTTGCGGGGGGGGCCCGAAGATACGCAGTATTTT.

The V call is TRBV6-5, the J call TRBJ1-2; D gene ambiguous. The ends were cut back, 1 base at V and 4 bases at J, with 16 bases in the middle. Germline assignment: CDR1 MNHEY and CDR2 SVGAGI. This CDR3 has 16 amino acids. Here the CDR3 reads CASSYLRAAARYGYTF. The CDR3 DNA sequence: TGTGCCAGCAGTTACTTGAGGGCTGCCGCCCGCTATGGCTACACCTTC.

The rearrangement joins TRBV7-9 to TRBJ1-5, with unresolved D. The CDR3 sequence is 14 residues long. V lost 4 bases, J lost 5 bases, and 12 bases lay in between. Germline-derived CDR1 and CDR2 are SEHNR and FQNEAQ (reference sequence). The CDR3 nucleotides read TGTGCCAGCAGCTACCTTCGGAGTGATCAGCCCCAGCATTTT. This translates into CASSYLRSDQPQHF.

This clone was observed a handful of times. The CDR3 coding sequence is TGTGCCAGCAGCTTGGCCCTGGGGGCCACCAATGAGCAGTTCTTC. Residues: CASSLALGATNEQFF. This chain connects TRBV5-5 to TRBJ2-1; weak D call: TRBD1 (6 bases). CDR1 SGHKS and CDR2 YYEKEE come from the germline V gene (reference sequence). This CDR3 has 15 amino acids. V lost 0 bases and J 6 bases, leaving 13 bases between the germline ends.

The rearrangement uses TRBV5-4 and TRBJ2-2; D gene unclear. The CDR3 has 13 residues. From germline, CDR1 is SGHNT and CDR2 YYREEE (reference sequence). Trimming took 0 bases from V and 4 from J, leaving 4 bases between them. The CDR3 DNA reads as TGTGCCAGCAGCTTGGCAGTCACCGGGGAGCTGTTTTTT. This sequence encodes CASSLAVTGELFF.

This clone appeared once. V usage is TRBV7-2 and J usage is TRBJ2-7; 7 nucleotides align to TRBD2. Trimming removed 0 bases from V and 0 bases from J; junction bases left unmatched: 5. CDR1 is SGHTA, CDR2 FQGNSA, per germline. The CDR3 has 16 residues. The CDR3 DNA reads as TGTGCCAGCAGCTTAGCTGGGCGGGGGAGCTCCTACGAGCAGTACTTC. Amino acids: CASSLAGRGSSYEQYF.

The chain carries TRBV10-3 and TRBJ2-7, with TRBD1 as a possible D gene (5 bases). Germline V gene sequence: CDR1 ENHRY, CDR2 SYGVKD. V lost 2 bases and J lost 5, with 16 bases in between. The CDR3 contains 15 residues. The CDR3 is CAISEMGRGRDEQYF. The CDR3 nucleotides read TGTGCCATCAGTGAGATGGGAAGGGGCAGGGACGAGCAGTACTTC.

CDR3 region: CAWSGADTQYF. The CDR3 DNA reads TGTGCCTGGAGTGGCGCAGATACGCAGTATTTT. The J gene is TRBJ2-3, the V gene TRBV30; D remains ambiguous. The CDR3 covers 11 residues. Germline V gives CDR1 GTSNPN, CDR2 SVGIG (reference sequence). The V gene lost 1 base and the J gene lost 4 bases, with 3 bases spanning the gap.

This chain joins TRBV19 and TRBJ2-3, with TRBD1 matching 7 bases. The CDR3 extends over 15 amino acids. The V gene's germline CDR1 is LNHDA and CDR2 SQIVND (reference sequence). V shed 4 bases and J 4 bases; nucleotides not matched to a gene: 8. The CDR3 spells CASSSNRGVADTQYF. CDR3 sequence (DNA): TGTGCCAGTAGTAGCAACAGGGGAGTTGCAGATACGCAGTATTTT.

This rearrangement joins TRBV29-1 to TRBJ1-2, with TRBD1 identical over 7 bases. J gave up 1 base and V 7 bases, and 15 bases lay outside the gene matches. Germline assignment: CDR1 SQVTM and CDR2 ANQGSEA. The CDR3 length is 16 residues. In nucleotides, the CDR3 is TGCAGCGCTAGACAGGGAGGTACGGGGAGTAACTATGGCTACACCTTC. Its translation: CSARQGGTGSNYGYTF.

This clone has just one count. The chain's CDR3 is CASVVGGMNTEAFF. The CDR3 DNA reads as TGTGCCAGCGTGGTGGGGGGGATGAACACTGAAGCTTTCTTT. This chain links TRBV2 with TRBJ1-1; tentative D call: TRBD1 (5 bases). The CDR3 sequence is 14 residues long. The germline CDR1 and CDR2 sequences are SNHLY and FYNNEI. V was clipped by 8 bases and J by 0 bases, with 13 bases between them. The variable domain in full, with the rest retrieved from reference TRBV2 and TRBJ1-1, is EPEVTQTPSHQVTQMGQEVILRCVPISNHLYFYWYRQILGQKVEFLVSFYNNEISEKSEIFDDQFSVERPDGSNFTLKIRSTKLEDSAMYFCASVVGGMNTEAFFGQGTRLTVV.

This clone appeared a few times. The V call is TRBV6-6, the J call TRBJ2-7, with 11 bases matching TRBD2. Germline V lookup: CDR1 MNHNY, CDR2 SVGAGI (reference sequence). The ends lost 6 bases at V and 2 bases at J; junction bases unmatched: 9. This CDR3 has 16 residues. CDR3 amino acids: CASRMNLAGGPYEQYF. The DNA for the CDR3 is TGTGCCAGCAGGATGAACCTAGCGGGGGGTCCCTACGAGCAGTACTTC.